The source of this T cell receptor beta chain is a study of blood T cell repertoires in COVID-19. Looking at the study overall: Spain, Italy and the United States supplied samples that represented acute and convalescent COVID-19. T cells, B-cell-depleted T cells, or PBMCs provided the cDNA or gDNA that served as material.

The CDR3 consists of 11 residues. V shed 8 bases and J 11 bases; nucleotides not matched to a gene: 8. CDR1 and CDR2 from the germline V gene are LNHDA and SQIVND (reference sequence). Original processing methods: For nucleated cells, counts were estimated from reference gene primer amplification. Repertoires were generated with immunoSEQ multiplex PCR, while TCRdb's copy carries only in-frame clones and drops some. V, J and clone size reflect that table, while D and trimming were determined from the DNA. The sample carries about 310,000 clones, approximately 90% recorded once. Participant-reported clinical history was the basis for cohort assignment.

The chain recombines TRBV19 with TRBJ1-1; TRBD1 matches 7 bases. Input material: PBMCs or T cells enriched from blood (not recorded which). This clonotype originated in a woman in her thirties or forties who had recovered from COVID-19. CDR3 coding DNA: TGTGCCAGTCAGAGACAGGGATTGGCTTTCTTT. This gives the protein CASQRQGLAFF.